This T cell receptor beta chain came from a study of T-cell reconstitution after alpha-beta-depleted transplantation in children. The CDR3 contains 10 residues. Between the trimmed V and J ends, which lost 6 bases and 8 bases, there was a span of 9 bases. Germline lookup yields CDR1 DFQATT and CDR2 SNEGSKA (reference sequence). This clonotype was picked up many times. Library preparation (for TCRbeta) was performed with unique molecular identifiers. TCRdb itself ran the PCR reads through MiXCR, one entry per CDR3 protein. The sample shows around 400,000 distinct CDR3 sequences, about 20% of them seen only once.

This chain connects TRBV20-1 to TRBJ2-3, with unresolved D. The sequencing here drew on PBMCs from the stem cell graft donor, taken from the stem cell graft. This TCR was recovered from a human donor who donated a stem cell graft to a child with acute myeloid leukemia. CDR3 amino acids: CSARQSTQYF. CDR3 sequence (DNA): TGCAGTGCGCGTCAAAGTACGCAGTATTTT.